This T cell receptor beta chain comes out of a study of blood T cell repertoires in COVID-19. Study background: Samples came from the United States, Italy and Spain, spanning acute and convalescent COVID-19. Sources were T cells, B-cell-depleted T cells, or PBMCs; the material itself was cDNA or gDNA.

Authors' analysis steps: How many nucleated cells were present was estimated from reference gene primer amplification. Measured with immunoSEQ multiplex PCR; TCRdb has only the in-frame clones, and not every one. The V and J calls and clone size come from that table; D and trimming were worked out from the DNA. The table lists about 230,000 clones, more than 75% of them singletons. This CDR3 is built from 13 residues. Germline-derived CDR1 and CDR2 are SGHKS and YYEKEE (reference sequence). Trimming took 2 bases from V and 2 from J, leaving 7 bases between them. The rearrangement uses TRBV5-5 and TRBJ1-2; maybe TRBD1 (5 bases). The sequenced material came from peripheral blood. The receptor was isolated from a man between 35 and 55 years old with acute or convalescent COVID-19. CDR3 sequence: CASSLGVNYGYTF. CDR3 nucleotide sequence: TGTGCCAGCAGCTTAGGGGTAAACTATGGCTACACCTTC. Complete variable domain (other parts from reference TRBV5-5 and TRBJ1-2): DAGVTQSPTHLIKTRGQQVTLRCSPISGHKSVSWYQQVLGQGPQFIFQYYEKEERGRGNFPDRFSARQFPNYSSELNVNALLLGDSALYLCASSLGVNYGYTFGSGTRLTVV.